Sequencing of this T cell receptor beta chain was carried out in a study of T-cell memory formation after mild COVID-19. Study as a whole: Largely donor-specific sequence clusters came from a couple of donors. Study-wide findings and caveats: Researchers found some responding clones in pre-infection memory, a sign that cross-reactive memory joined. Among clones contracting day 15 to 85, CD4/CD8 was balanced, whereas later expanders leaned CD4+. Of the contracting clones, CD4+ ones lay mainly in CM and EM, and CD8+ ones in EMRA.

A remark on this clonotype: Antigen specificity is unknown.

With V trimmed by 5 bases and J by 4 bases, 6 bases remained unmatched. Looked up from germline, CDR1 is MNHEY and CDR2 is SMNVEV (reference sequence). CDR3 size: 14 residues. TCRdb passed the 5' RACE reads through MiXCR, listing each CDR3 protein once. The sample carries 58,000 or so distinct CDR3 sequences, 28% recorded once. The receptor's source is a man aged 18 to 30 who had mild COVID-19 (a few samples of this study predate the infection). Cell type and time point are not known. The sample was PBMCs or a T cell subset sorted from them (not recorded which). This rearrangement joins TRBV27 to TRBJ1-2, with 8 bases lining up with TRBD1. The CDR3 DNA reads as TGTGCCAGCAGTGGGGCAGGGGGCCTCTATGGCTACACCTTC. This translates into CASSGAGGLYGYTF.